Following are 21 T cell receptor beta chains from one sample sequenced in a study of blood T cell repertoires in COVID-19 (dated by TCRdb to 2020 to 2022). Library method: the immunoSEQ multiplex PCR assay. TCRdb holds this immuneACCESS table with in-frame rearrangements only. Some clones are missing; in checked studies, unresolved V genes explain under half, and the rest has no known cause. For this sample the table gives 170,000 or so clones, of which around 83% were detected only once. Of the sample, under 10% is held by the ten largest clones. The source material was peripheral blood. These receptors were collected from a woman in her sixties or seventies with COVID-19, enrolled during active disease.

The chain uses TRBV18 and TRBJ2-3; 14 nucleotides line up with TRBD2. The germline V gene has CDR1 KGHSH and CDR2 LQKENI. The CDR3 consists of 16 residues. J lost 4 bases, V lost 2 bases, and 2 bases had no gene match. Here the CDR3 reads CASSPGTSGSADTQYF. DNA of the CDR3: TGTGCCAGCTCACCAGGGACTAGCGGGAGCGCAGATACGCAGTATTTT.

This clone was detected a few times. This chain connects TRBV19 to TRBJ1-5; 9 positions match TRBD1. CDR3 length: 17 amino acids. The germline CDR1 and CDR2 sequences are LNHDA and SQIVND (reference sequence). Losses at the gene ends were 0 bases for V and 3 bases for J; bases not matched to a gene: 6. The DNA of the CDR3 is TGTGCCAGTAGTATAGATTTGGGACAGGGTTACAATCAGCCCCAGCATTTT. Protein product: CASSIDLGQGYNQPQHF. The entire variable domain, with the rest obtained from reference TRBV19 and TRBJ1-5, is as follows: DGGITQSPKYLFRKEGQNVTLSCEQNLNHDAMYWYRQDPGQGLRLIYYSQIVNDFQKGDIAEGYSVSREKKESFPLTVTSAQKNPTAFYLCASSIDLGQGYNQPQHFGDGTRLSIL.

The chain recombines TRBV29-1 with TRBJ1-5, with 9 bases aligning to TRBD1. The CDR3 runs 14 residues. Germline V lookup: CDR1 SQVTM, CDR2 ANQGSEA. The J segment lost 5 bases and the V segment lost 1 base, leaving 3 bases of the junction unmatched. CDR3 in amino acids: CSVEVQGADQPQHF. Written as DNA, the CDR3 is TGCAGCGTTGAAGTACAGGGGGCAGATCAGCCCCAGCATTTT.

The chain has TRBV6-5 and TRBJ1-3; 7 bases agree with TRBD1. Germline trimming cut 4 bases from V and 4 bases from J; bases unmatched to any gene: 1. Germline values: CDR1 MNHEY, CDR2 SVGAGI. The CDR3 has 13 amino acids. The CDR3 DNA is TGTGCCAGCAGTTCGACAGGGGGAAACACCATATATTTT. Its protein is CASSSTGGNTIYF.

The chain employs TRBV20-1 and TRBJ1-1; D remains ambiguous. The ends were cut back, 7 bases at V and 3 bases at J, with 9 bases in the middle. Per the germline V gene, CDR1 is DFQATT and CDR2 is SNEGSKA (reference sequence). The CDR3 contains 11 residues. CDR3 loop: CSGASDTEAFF. The CDR3 coding sequence is TGCAGTGGGGCTTCGGACACTGAAGCTTTCTTT.

The J gene is TRBJ2-2, the V gene TRBV11-3; a possible D gene is TRBD2 (6 bases). This CDR3 has 15 amino acids. CDR1 is SGHNT, CDR2 YENEEA, per germline. With 5 bases removed from V and 0 bases from J, the gap between germline ends came to 10 bases. The CDR3 DNA reads as TGTGCCAGCAGCCCCCGGACTACGAACACCGGGGAGCTGTTTTTT. This codes for CASSPRTTNTGELFF.

The gene calls are TRBV24-1 and TRBJ2-2, with D unclear. Germline V CDR1 and CDR2: KGHDR, SFDVKD. The CDR3 is made up of 15 amino acids. Trimming removed 5 bases at V and 1 base at J, with 10 bases between. The CDR3 DNA follows: TGTGCCACCAGTGCAGAACAGCTGAACACCGGGGAGCTGTTTTTT. Encoded protein: CATSAEQLNTGELFF.

The chain carries TRBV18 and TRBJ2-5; tentatively, D is TRBD1 (6 bases). V shed 5 bases and J shed 1 base, with 14 bases lying between them. This CDR3 has 15 residues. Germline V gene data show CDR1 as KGHSH and CDR2 as LQKENI. This chain's CDR3 is CASSDLTGTQETQYF. The CDR3 coding sequence is TGTGCCAGCTCAGATCTTACAGGGACCCAAGAGACCCAGTACTTC.

The chain recombines TRBV6-5 with TRBJ1-2; 9 bases are shared with TRBD1. CDR3 length: 15 amino acids. V dropped 5 bases and J dropped 2; count of bases not matched to a gene: 6. Germline lookup yields CDR1 MNHEY and CDR2 SVGAGI. As DNA, the CDR3 is TGTGCCAGCAGTAACGGGGACAGGGTAAACTATGGCTACACCTTC. Translating gives CASSNGDRVNYGYTF.

The sample holds one count of this clone. The chain carries TRBV6-5 and TRBJ1-3; D call uncertain. The CDR3 is 13 amino acids. Trimming shortened V by 5 bases and J by 0 bases, and 5 bases separated the two germline ends. Germline V lookup: CDR1 MNHEY, CDR2 SVGAGI. The CDR3 DNA sequence: TGTGCCAGCAGTCTACTCTCTGGAAACACCATATATTTT. Residues: CASSLLSGNTIYF.

The chain carries TRBV7-9 and TRBJ2-5, with 9 bases aligning to TRBD2. CDR1 and CDR2 from the germline V gene are SEHNR and FQNEAQ (reference sequence). The CDR3 has 16 amino acids. V dropped 2 bases and J dropped 5; count of bases not matched to a gene: 9. CDR3 in DNA: TGTGCCAGCAGCTTAATGGCGGGAGGGCTGGGGGAGACCCAGTACTTC. It encodes CASSLMAGGLGETQYF.

The rearrangement uses TRBV7-2 and TRBJ2-3, with a tentative D call TRBD2 (7 bases). This CDR3 spans 15 amino acids. Germline V CDR1 and CDR2: SGHTA, FQGNSA. Trimming took 4 bases from V and 2 from J, leaving 13 bases between them. The CDR3 spells CASSSNRGATDTQYF. CDR3 coding DNA: TGTGCCAGCAGCTCCAACCGGGGGGCCACAGATACGCAGTATTTT.

The rearrangement links TRBV3-1 (or the pseudogene TRBV3-2) to TRBJ1-2; D call uncertain. Germline loops: CDR1 LGHDT, CDR2 YNNKEL (reference sequence). Trimming took 1 base from V and 2 from J, leaving 8 bases between them. CDR3 length: 14 amino acids. As DNA, the CDR3 is TGTGCCAGCAGCCAAGCTGGAGGGAACTATGGCTACACCTTC. It yields the protein CASSQAGGNYGYTF.

In this sample, this clone turned up once. This CDR3 is CASSITAGGRSGNTIYF. The CDR3 nucleotides are TGTGCCAGCAGCATCACAGCGGGGGGCCGCTCTGGAAACACCATATATTTT. The rearrangement links TRBV7-6 to TRBJ1-3; D is perhaps TRBD1 (6 bases). The V gene's germline CDR1 is SGHVS and CDR2 FNYEAQ. V was cut by 5 bases and J by 0 bases, with 17 bases left in between. This CDR3 is built from 17 residues.

This clone came up a few times. The chain is built from TRBV19 and TRBJ2-2; tentatively, D is TRBD1 (7 bases). Germline assignment: CDR1 LNHDA and CDR2 SQIVND (reference sequence). The length of the CDR3 is 16 residues. Trimming cost V 4 bases and J 0 bases, with 12 bases left between them. In DNA, the CDR3 is TGTGCCAGTAGTAAGGGGGCGGGGTCGAACACCGGGGAGCTGTTTTTT. It is translated as CASSKGAGSNTGELFF.

The rearrangement uses TRBV5-1 and TRBJ2-7; TRBD1 matches at 8 bases. The CDR3 totals 14 residues. CDR1 SGHRS and CDR2 YFSETQ come from the germline V gene. V dropped 0 bases and J dropped 5; count of bases not matched to a gene: 4. In DNA form, the CDR3 reads TGCGCCAGCAGCTTGGGACAGGGGTCCCACGAGCAGTACTTC. As protein: CASSLGQGSHEQYF.

This clone showed up just a few times. V gene TRBV2 combines with J gene TRBJ1-2; a weak D match, TRBD1 (5 bases). CDR3 size: 13 residues. Germline V lookup: CDR1 SNHLY, CDR2 FYNNEI. V shed 10 bases and J shed 1 base, with 13 bases lying between them. Here the CDR3 reads CATSTDFNYGYTF. The CDR3 DNA follows: TGTGCCACTTCGACAGATTTTAACTATGGCTACACCTTC.

The genes are TRBV24-1 and TRBJ2-1, with 8 nucleotides matching TRBD2. V lost 6 bases and J lost 7; bases outside the gene matches: 19. The CDR3 spans 18 residues. Germline V CDR1 and CDR2: KGHDR, SFDVKD. CDR3 nucleotides: TGTGCCACCAGTCCTTTCGGGGGTCGAAGCGGGAGCGGTAATGAGCAGTTCTTC. Its protein is CATSPFGGRSGSGNEQFF.

The V gene is TRBV4-2, the J gene TRBJ2-3; TRBD2 aligns across 10 bases. This CDR3 has 19 residues. J lost 3 bases, V lost 0 bases, and 12 bases had no gene match. Germline CDR1 reads LGHNA; CDR2 reads YNFKEQ. The CDR3 DNA is TGTGCCAGCAGCCAAGATGGAAGCGGGAGGGGCCGGGCGACAGATACGCAGTATTTT. Its translation: CASSQDGSGRGRATDTQYF.

This rearrangement joins TRBV30 to TRBJ1-1; 9 nucleotides match TRBD1. CDR1 and CDR2 (germline): GTSNPN, SVGIG (reference sequence). This CDR3 has 16 residues. The V segment lost 0 bases and the J segment 0 bases; nucleotides outside the gene matches: 5. The CDR3, as DNA: TGTGCCTGGAGTGTATTAGGACAGGGGATGAACACTGAAGCTTTCTTT. As protein: CAWSVLGQGMNTEAFF.

The chain has TRBV5-8 and TRBJ1-1, with 8 bases aligning to TRBD1. The CDR3 is made up of 14 amino acids. Unmatched junction bases numbered 6, after V lost 3 bases and J lost 5 bases. CDR1 is SGHTS, CDR2 YDEGEE, per germline. The CDR3 bases are TGTGCCAGCAGCTCCCTTCAGGGGGCGACTGAAGCTTTCTTT. Translated, it gives CASSSLQGATEAFF.